The present T cell receptor (beta chain) was sequenced within a study of T cells in Graves' hyperthyroidism and ophthalmopathy. Whole-study context: Upon initial diagnosis and before any treatment, peripheral blood was collected.

CDR3 length: 13 residues. Trimming shortened V by 7 bases and J by 8 bases, and 17 bases separated the two germline ends. CDR1 is MGHDK and CDR2 is SYGVNS in the germline V gene. This clonotype came up a few times. The antigen is undetermined. Regarding the study as a whole: In the blood, most expanded thyroid clonotypes above 0.001 appeared as well.

Ophthalmopathy cases met thresholds of Clinical Activity Score at least 3, NOSPECS grade at least 4 and duration under 3 months. 9 to 10 ml fresh peripheral blood yielded the PBMCs. Amplified TCR beta CDR3 regions came from RNA transcripts. HTBI primers were used for first-round RT-PCR of the TCR CDR3. TCRdb re-analysed the multiplex PCR reads in MiXCR, keeping a single row per CDR3 protein. The data contain fewer than 750,000 distinct CDR3 sequences, roughly 15% of them singletons. The receptor was isolated from a woman in her 50s with Graves' ophthalmopathy. This rearrangement joins TRBV25-1 to TRBJ1-2, with D maybe TRBD1 (5 bases). The sequencing input was blood. Written as DNA, the CDR3 is TGTGCCAGCAAAGCGACAGTCGCCACCGGCTACACCTTC. This codes for CASKATVATGYTF.